These 18 T cell receptor beta chains originate from one sample sequenced in a study of shared clonotypes between healthy human individuals. The assay was immunoSEQ multiplex PCR, and TCRdb's table has in-frame clones only and misses some. Among roughly 2.5 million clones, more than 90% were seen once, and the ten largest hold about 0.13%. Sequencing used naive CD4+ T cells sorted from blood. Subset in this sample: CD45RA+ positively selected. The origin of the receptors is a man aged 18 to 35 in good health.

As concerns this clone: The sample contains more than one DNA sequence encoding this CDR3. The DNA of the CDR3 is TGTGCCATCAGTGAGTCGCGTTACGAGCAGTACTTC. Residues: CAISESRYEQYF. The chain combines TRBV10-3 with TRBJ2-7; D remains unclear. Germline assignment: CDR1 ENHRY and CDR2 SYGVKD. This CDR3 is 12 amino acids long. V lost 0 bases and J lost 4, with 4 bases in between.

J is TRBJ2-5 and V is TRBV7-2; D possibly matches TRBD1 or TRBD2 (7 bases each). Germline CDR1 and CDR2: SGHTA and FQGNSA. V shed 5 bases and J shed 4 bases, with 14 bases lying between them. The CDR3 consists of 14 residues. The CDR3 DNA follows: TGTGCCAGCAGCCCCAGGGGGGAGGGAGAGACCCAGTACTTC. Translation gives CASSPRGEGETQYF.

The chain employs TRBV9 and TRBJ2-3; unclear D gene. The germline V and J ends were trimmed by 2 bases and 2 bases, with 12 bases remaining between them. Germline V gene lookup returns CDR1 SGDLS and CDR2 YYNGEE. This CDR3 has 15 amino acids. The chain's CDR3 is CASSVDGVYTDTQYF. DNA of the CDR3: TGTGCCAGCAGCGTGGACGGAGTTTACACAGATACGCAGTATTTT.

The rearrangement joins TRBV19 to TRBJ1-2, with D possibly being TRBD1 (5 bases). CDR1 and CDR2 from the germline V gene are LNHDA and SQIVND (reference sequence). The ends were cut back, 6 bases at V and 4 bases at J, with 9 bases in the middle. The CDR3 is 12 amino acids. The CDR3 sequence: CASRAGLYGYTF. As DNA, the CDR3 is TGTGCCAGTAGGGCAGGGCTCTATGGCTACACCTTC.

The chain links TRBV5-5 to TRBJ2-3; 7 bases align to TRBD1. V shed 4 bases, J shed 6 bases, and the junction held 8 bases outside the gene matches. This CDR3 has 14 residues. Germline CDR1 and CDR2: SGHKS and YYEKEE (reference sequence). Here the CDR3 reads CASSRVTGQDTQYF. The CDR3 DNA is TGTGCCAGCAGCCGAGTGACGGGACAGGATACGCAGTATTTT.

In the case of this clone: At one end, the junction sequence differs from germline, possibly due to a read error. The rearrangement joins TRBV9 to TRBJ2-2; a possible D gene is TRBD2 (5 bases). The CDR3 is made up of 16 amino acids. The germline V gene has CDR1 SGDLS and CDR2 YYNGEE. The CDR3 loop reads CASSVEWTPNAGELFF. The CDR3 bases are TGTGCCAGCAGCGTAGAGTGGACTCCGAACGCCGGGGAGCTGTTTTTT.

This chain uses TRBV5-4 with TRBJ2-3; D remains ambiguous. Trimming removed 0 bases at V and 0 bases at J, with 17 bases between. Germline CDR1 SGHNT, CDR2 YYREEE (reference sequence). CDR3 length: 18 amino acids. The CDR3 sequence: CASSLDLELYGSTDTQYF. The CDR3 nucleotides are TGTGCCAGCAGCTTGGATTTGGAGCTCTACGGGAGCACAGATACGCAGTATTTT.

The chain is built from TRBV29-1 and TRBJ2-3, with 8 positions matching TRBD2. This CDR3 is 18 amino acids long. Trimming cost V 6 bases and J 5 bases; bases outside gene matches: 22. Germline V gene lookup returns CDR1 SQVTM and CDR2 ANQGSEA. CDR3 sequence: CSVPTSTGTREFGDTQYF. DNA of the CDR3: TGCAGCGTACCCACTTCAACCGGGACTAGAGAATTTGGAGATACGCAGTATTTT.

Concerning this clone: Other DNA sequences in the same sample also yield this CDR3. The rearrangement uses TRBV9 and TRBJ2-1; no definite D call. The V gene's germline CDR1 is SGDLS and CDR2 YYNGEE. Deletions cut 0 bases from V and 10 bases from J, with 5 bases between. The CDR3 runs 11 residues. CDR3 in amino acids: CASSVDYEQFF. The CDR3 region has the DNA TGTGCCAGCAGCGTAGACTACGAGCAGTTCTTC.

A word on this clone: At one boundary the junction diverges from the germline segment, which might be a read error. The CDR3 coding sequence is TGTGCTAGCAGCTTAGGTTTGGGCGGAGAGACCCAGTACTTC. Its translation: CASSLGLGGETQYF. The chain combines TRBV7-7 with TRBJ2-5; no clear D. Germline values: CDR1 SSHAT, CDR2 FNYEAQ (reference sequence). CDR3 length: 14 residues.

The chain combines TRBV5-6 with TRBJ2-5, with a weak D call TRBD1 (6 bases). Trimming took 4 bases from V and 3 from J, leaving 16 bases between them. Germline V gives CDR1 SGHDT, CDR2 YYEEEE. The CDR3 has 15 amino acids. CDR3 DNA: TGTGCCAGCAGCCGTTACAACAGGGCTGAAGAGACCCAGTACTTC. Residues: CASSRYNRAEETQYF. Looking up the rest from reference TRBV5-6 and TRBJ2-5 gives the full variable domain: DAGVTQSPTHLIKTRGQQVTLRCSPKSGHDTVSWYQQALGQGPQFIFQYYEEEERQRGNFPDRFSGHQFPNYSSELNVNALLLGDSALYLCASSRYNRAEETQYFGPGTRLLVL.

The chain recombines TRBV7-3 with TRBJ2-7; TRBD1 is a possible D gene (6 bases). Trimming left V 1 base short and J 5 bases short, with 12 bases between. The CDR3 is made up of 14 amino acids. The germline V gene encodes CDR1 SGHTA and CDR2 FQGTGA. The chain's CDR3 is CASSLRGGAHEQYF. The DNA for the CDR3 is TGTGCCAGCAGCTTAAGAGGGGGTGCCCACGAGCAGTACTTC.

The V call is TRBV18, the J call TRBJ1-4; D possibly corresponds to TRBD1 (5 bases). There are 15 residues in the CDR3. Trimming pared 6 bases from V and 6 bases from J, leaving 17 bases between. Germline V lookup: CDR1 KGHSH, CDR2 LQKENI. CDR3 in amino acids: CASSRPGGTDEKLFF. The DNA for the CDR3 is TGTGCCAGCTCCCGCCCCGGCGGGACGGATGAAAAACTGTTTTTT.

J is TRBJ2-3 and V is TRBV5-1; D is possibly TRBD1 or TRBD2 (7 bases each). Trimming took off 3 bases at V and 3 bases at J, with 14 bases between the two ends. The CDR3 runs to 15 residues. CDR1 and CDR2 from the germline V gene are SGHRS and YFSETQ. The CDR3: CASSSRGTVTDTQYF. In DNA form, the CDR3 reads TGCGCCAGCAGCTCGCGGGGGACAGTGACAGATACGCAGTATTTT.

Notes on this clone: This sample includes further DNA sequences coding for the same CDR3. The rearrangement uses TRBV5-1 and TRBJ2-5; maybe TRBD1 (6 bases). In germline, CDR1 is SGHRS, CDR2 YFSETQ. V was trimmed by 3 bases and J by 1 base, leaving 7 bases between them. CDR3 length: 13 amino acids. The DNA of the CDR3 is TGCGCCAGCAGCTGGACAGTCCAAGAGACCCAGTACTTC. Amino acids: CASSWTVQETQYF.

Details on this clone: Within the sample, other DNA sequences also encode this same CDR3. This chain uses TRBV5-4 with TRBJ1-1, with D unclear. V was clipped by 2 bases and J by 0 bases, with 8 bases between them. CDR1 SGHNT and CDR2 YYREEE come from the germline V gene (reference sequence). CDR3 length: 14 amino acids. In nucleotides, the CDR3 is TGTGCCAGCAGCTTTGTGGGCATGAACACTGAAGCTTTCTTT. This encodes CASSFVGMNTEAFF.

This clone was detected once. The same CDR3 also results from other DNA sequences found in this sample. The J gene is TRBJ2-7, the V gene TRBV20-1; maybe TRBD2 (5 bases). The V gene's germline CDR1 is DFQATT and CDR2 SNEGSKA (reference sequence). This CDR3 has 11 residues. V was shortened by 5 bases and J by 3 bases, with 8 bases between the two germline ends. The CDR3 sequence: CSAPRGYEQYF. The CDR3, as DNA: TGCAGTGCTCCCCGGGGCTACGAGCAGTACTTC.

J is TRBJ2-5 and V is TRBV11-2; the D is unclear. V was shortened by 3 bases and J by 5 bases, with 4 bases between the two germline ends. CDR1 is SGHAT and CDR2 is FQNNGV in the germline V gene. The CDR3 consists of 11 residues. The CDR3 region has the DNA TGTGCCAGCAGCTTCACCGAGACCCAGTACTTC. Its translation: CASSFTETQYF.